Each of the 20 T cell receptor beta chains below was sequenced from the same sample in a study of cytomegalovirus exposure and HLA in healthy donors. Sequenced by immunoSEQ multiplex PCR; TCRdb stores in-frame clones only, minus some. The data contain over 200,000 clones, around 90% of them singletons. The sequencing sample was made of PBMCs. The receptors here all came from a woman aged 18 to 35 in good health and CMV-seronegative.

Note on this clone: Mismatch with germline at one junction end may stem from a read error. The chain has TRBV4-3 and TRBJ2-6, with D possibly being TRBD1 (6 bases). The CDR3 loop spans 16 amino acids. CDR1 and CDR2 (germline): LGHNA, YSLEER. This CDR3 is CASSPGVGSGANVLTF. CDR3 sequence (DNA): TGCGCCAGCAGCCCAGGGGTGGGCTCTGGGGCCAACGTTCTGACTTTC.

V and J are TRBV19 and TRBJ1-2; D remains ambiguous. CDR3 length equals 17 residues. V dropped 5 bases and J dropped 5 bases, with 24 bases sitting between them. Germline V lookup: CDR1 LNHDA, CDR2 SQIVND (reference sequence). In DNA, the CDR3 is TGTGCCAGTAGTCTCCTGTTTCGGAGGGCGGAGGGATATGGCTACACCTTC. As protein: CASSLLFRRAEGYGYTF.

The chain has TRBV10-3 and TRBJ2-5; TRBD2 agrees at 9 bases. Trimming cost V 3 bases and J 1 base; bases outside gene matches: 9. Germline CDR1 and CDR2: ENHRY and SYGVKD. This CDR3 has 17 amino acids. The CDR3 sequence is CAISDESTSGFQETQYF. CDR3 in DNA: TGTGCCATCAGTGATGAGTCGACTAGCGGTTTCCAAGAGACCCAGTACTTC.

V usage is TRBV15 and J usage is TRBJ2-6, with 7 bases fitting TRBD2. Germline loops: CDR1 LNHNV, CDR2 YYDKDF (reference sequence). The CDR3 contains 16 residues. V shed 9 bases and J 1 base; nucleotides not matched to a gene: 9. In DNA, the CDR3 is TGTGCCACGGGGACGGGGGGAGGTTCTGGGGCCAACGTCCTGACTTTC. It yields the protein CATGTGGGSGANVLTF.

This clone was recorded only once. The identical CDR3 is also encoded by other nucleotide sequences in the sample. The chain uses TRBV28 and TRBJ2-7; TRBD1 agrees at 10 bases. Germline CDR1 reads MDHEN; CDR2 reads SYDVKM. The CDR3 spans 14 residues. Trimming cost V 5 bases and J 4 bases; bases outside gene matches: 5. CDR3 bases: TGTGCCAGCAGTCCCGGGACAGGGGCATACGAGCAGTACTTC. The encoded protein is CASSPGTGAYEQYF. The variable domain in full, completed from reference TRBV28 and TRBJ2-7, reads DVKVTQSSRYLVKRTGEKVFLECVQDMDHENMFWYRQDPGLGLRLIYFSYDVKMKEKGDIPEGYSVSREKKERFSLILESASTNQTSMYLCASSPGTGAYEQYFGPGTRLTVT.

This chain links TRBV7-2 with TRBJ2-7, with D hard to call. The V end lost 1 base, the J end lost 6 bases, and 19 bases lay between the germline ends. The CDR3 extends over 16 amino acids. Germline V lookup: CDR1 SGHTA, CDR2 FQGNSA. CDR3 coding DNA: TGTGCCAGCAGCTTAGGTGGGCCGGTCCTCCTGAGCGAGCAGTACTTC. It encodes CASSLGGPVLLSEQYF.

V is TRBV5-4 and J is TRBJ2-1, with 7 bases lining up with TRBD2. V shed 5 bases, J shed 5 bases, and the junction held 4 bases outside the gene matches. This CDR3 contains 13 residues. Germline CDR1 and CDR2: SGHNT and YYREEE (reference sequence). The DNA for the CDR3 is TGTGCCAGCAGTTCCGGACTAGACAATGAGCAGTTCTTC. Translation gives CASSSGLDNEQFF.

The chain recombines TRBV7-9 with TRBJ1-5, with D unclear. V was trimmed by 5 bases and J by 3 bases, leaving 14 bases between them. Per the germline V gene, CDR1 is SEHNR and CDR2 is FQNEAQ (reference sequence). The CDR3 has 15 residues. DNA of the CDR3: TGTGCCAGCAGCCCAGGAGGTGTCCCCAATCAGCCCCAGCATTTT. This encodes CASSPGGVPNQPQHF.

This clone was detected only once. The chain joins TRBV4-1 to TRBJ2-7; 8 bases align to TRBD1. The CDR3 is made up of 16 amino acids. Germline loops: CDR1 MGHRA, CDR2 YSYEKL. V trimming: 5 bases; J trimming: 5 bases; junction bases outside the gene matches: 14. CDR3 nucleotides: TGCGCCAGCAGCTCTCCTGTTGGGACAGGAGGAGACGAGCAGTACTTC. Protein sequence: CASSSPVGTGGDEQYF.

This chain uses TRBV13 with TRBJ2-7; TRBD2 aligns across 14 bases. Germline CDR1 reads PRHDT; CDR2 reads FYEKMQ (reference sequence). With V trimmed by 3 bases and J by 2 bases, 0 bases remained unmatched. CDR3 length equals 15 residues. DNA for the CDR3: TGTGCCAGCAGCTTGGGACTAGCGGGAGCCTACGAGCAGTACTTC. This translates into CASSLGLAGAYEQYF.

V gene TRBV4-1 combines with J gene TRBJ2-7, with D maybe TRBD2 (5 bases). The germline V gene has CDR1 MGHRA and CDR2 YSYEKL. Deletions cut 1 base from V and 2 bases from J, with 12 bases between. The CDR3 is made up of 15 amino acids. CDR3 nucleotide sequence: TGCGCCAGCAGCCAAGGCCTAGCTAGGGCCTACGAGCAGTACTTC. The encoded protein is CASSQGLARAYEQYF.

The chain recombines TRBV6-1 with TRBJ1-2, with a weak D call TRBD1 (5 bases). The V gene lost 6 bases and the J gene lost 2 bases, with 19 bases spanning the gap. The CDR3 covers 16 residues. Germline V CDR1 and CDR2: MNHNS, SASEGT. This CDR3 reads CASSEPRVDSNYGYTF. The DNA for the CDR3 is TGTGCCAGCAGCGAACCCAGGGTTGATAGCAACTATGGCTACACCTTC.

The chain joins TRBV6-1 to TRBJ1-4; a possible D gene is TRBD1 (6 bases). V was trimmed by 8 bases and J by 8 bases, leaving 12 bases between them. Germline V gives CDR1 MNHNS, CDR2 SASEGT. The CDR3 spans 12 residues. CDR3 protein: CASGGGREKLFF. The DNA for the CDR3 is TGTGCCAGCGGGGGGGGCCGGGAAAAACTGTTTTTT.

In its sample, this clone was seen a few times. The chain combines TRBV27 with TRBJ1-2, with a weak D call TRBD1 (6 bases). CDR1 MNHEY and CDR2 SMNVEV come from the germline V gene (reference sequence). There are 16 residues in the CDR3. V gave up 0 bases and J gave up 2 bases, with 13 bases separating them. The CDR3: CASSLSSGGENYGYTF. Here the CDR3 DNA reads TGTGCCAGCAGTTTATCATCGGGGGGCGAGAACTATGGCTACACCTTC.

This chain links TRBV27 with TRBJ2-2; D is undetermined. The CDR3 runs to 18 residues. CDR1 is MNHEY, CDR2 SMNVEV, per germline (reference sequence). V was trimmed by 4 bases and J by 0 bases, leaving 18 bases between them. CDR3 amino acids: CASSSSPGHQANTGELFF. In DNA, the CDR3 is TGTGCCAGCAGTTCGAGCCCTGGGCATCAAGCGAACACCGGGGAGCTGTTTTTT.

In this sample, this clone turned up once. This chain uses TRBV11-2 with TRBJ2-1; 7 nucleotides match TRBD2. CDR3 length: 16 amino acids. Per the germline V gene, CDR1 is SGHAT and CDR2 is FQNNGV. V trimming: 1 base; J trimming: 4 bases; junction bases outside the gene matches: 7. Written as DNA, the CDR3 is TGTGCCAGCAGCTTAGGAGGTCTAGCGGAGTACAATGAGCAGTTCTTC. It is translated as CASSLGGLAEYNEQFF.

The chain uses TRBV4-3 and TRBJ1-2; D remains ambiguous. The germline V gene encodes CDR1 LGHNA and CDR2 YSLEER. The CDR3 runs 13 residues. V was cut by 5 bases and J by 4 bases, with 11 bases left in between. The CDR3 is CASSKEGGYGYTF. CDR3 nucleotides: TGCGCCAGCAGCAAGGAGGGAGGCTATGGCTACACCTTC.

The J gene is TRBJ2-5, the V gene TRBV6-5, with 7 bases identical to TRBD2. Trimming took 2 bases from V and 2 from J; bases not matched to a gene: 2. Germline loops: CDR1 MNHEY, CDR2 SVGAGI. The CDR3 is made up of 14 amino acids. CDR3 nucleotide sequence: TGTGCCAGCAGTTACGGGGGGGGTCAAGAGACCCAGTACTTC. This sequence encodes CASSYGGGQETQYF.

In this sample, this clone turned up once. This chain uses TRBV4-1 with TRBJ2-7; D gene uncertain. With 1 base removed from V and 3 bases from J, the gap between germline ends came to 13 bases. The CDR3 runs 15 residues. CDR1 and CDR2 from the germline V gene are MGHRA and YSYEKL. The CDR3 reads CASSQVEQSGYEQYF. As DNA, the CDR3 is TGCGCCAGCAGCCAAGTGGAGCAGTCGGGCTACGAGCAGTACTTC.

This clone came up a few times. This chain uses TRBV30 with TRBJ1-1, with 9 bases identical to TRBD1. The V and J ends lost 2 bases and 8 bases, in that order; junction bases with no gene match: 6. CDR1 GTSNPN and CDR2 SVGIG come from the germline V gene (reference sequence). The CDR3 is 13 amino acids. Here the CDR3 DNA reads TGTGCCTGGAGTACCGACAGGGGGTGGGAAGCTTTCTTT. This translates into CAWSTDRGWEAFF. The full variable domain, rest sourced from reference TRBV30 and TRBJ1-1, is SQTIHQWPATLVQPVGSPLSLECTVEGTSNPNLYWYRQAAGRGLQLLFYSVGIGQISSEVPQNLSASRPQDRQFILSSKKLLLSDSGFYLCAWSTDRGWEAFFGQGTRLTVV.